The entry below gives a single T cell receptor beta chain sequence along with its context. The record originates from a study of blood T cell repertoires in COVID-19. In the study overall: The cDNA or gDNA used as material had been derived from T cells, B-cell-depleted T cells, or PBMCs.

In the original processing: Scientists estimated how many nucleated cells there were by amplifying reference gene primers. Sequenced by immunoSEQ multiplex PCR; TCRdb stores in-frame clones only, minus some. Clone size and V and J calls were adopted from that table, with D and trimming inferred from the DNA. Here the sample spans roughly 200,000 clones, roughly 91% being singletons. Enrolled through a virtual design, the participants were between roughly 18 and 100 years of age and came from some 25 US areas. Participants were placed into cohorts based on the clinical history they reported. Germline CDR1 reads LGHNT; CDR2 reads FRNRAP. The CDR3 totals 13 residues. V dropped 6 bases and J dropped 3; count of bases not matched to a gene: 4.

The chain joins TRBV12-5 to TRBJ2-7; 8 nucleotides agree with TRBD1. The clonotype was recovered from a woman under 40 with acute COVID-19. The sample consisted of PBMCs or T cells enriched from blood (not recorded which). The CDR3 is CASGFGQGYEQYF. CDR3 DNA sequence: TGTGCTAGTGGCTTCGGACAGGGCTACGAGCAGTACTTC. The full variable domain, in which reference TRBV12-5 and TRBJ2-7 provide the parts outside the CDR3, is DARVTQTPRHKVTEMGQEVTMRCQPILGHNTVFWYRQTMMQGLELLAYFRNRAPLDDSGMPKDRFSAEMPDATLATLKIQPSEPRDSAVYFCASGFGQGYEQYFGPGTRLTVT.